The entry below describes one T cell receptor (beta chain). Germline values: CDR1 SQVTM, CDR2 ANQGSEA. V was cut by 5 bases and J by 0 bases, with 8 bases left in between. The CDR3 is made up of 12 amino acids. The data were taken from a study of OX40 agonist ivuxolimab in advanced cancers. This table comes from immunoSEQ multiplex PCR, and its TCRdb copy is limited to in-frame clones, with some not included. There are tens of thousands of clones in the sample; around 90% occur only once, and 0.67% lies in the top ten. This clonotype originated in an adult with an advanced solid tumor such as melanoma, head and neck, liver or kidney cancer. The chain links TRBV29-1 to TRBJ2-7; D gene ambiguous. This specimen was CD4+ or CD8+ T cells sorted from blood, taken in a trial of the OX40 agonist ivuxolimab. This chain's CDR3 is CSVSDISYEQYF. Written as DNA, the CDR3 is TGCAGCGTTTCGGATATCTCCTACGAGCAGTACTTC.